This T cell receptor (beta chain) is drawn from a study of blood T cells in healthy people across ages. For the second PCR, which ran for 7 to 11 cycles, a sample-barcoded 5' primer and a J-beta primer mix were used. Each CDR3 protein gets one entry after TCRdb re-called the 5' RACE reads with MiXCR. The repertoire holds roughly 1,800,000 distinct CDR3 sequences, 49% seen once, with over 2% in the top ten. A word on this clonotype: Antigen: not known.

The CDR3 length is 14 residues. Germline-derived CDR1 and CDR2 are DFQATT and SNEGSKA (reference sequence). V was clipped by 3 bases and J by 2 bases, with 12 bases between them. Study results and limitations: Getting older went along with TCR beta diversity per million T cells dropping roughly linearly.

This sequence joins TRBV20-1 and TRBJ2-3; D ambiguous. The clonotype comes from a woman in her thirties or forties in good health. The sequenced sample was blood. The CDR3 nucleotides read TGCAGTGCTAGGATTCGGCCTCTCACAGATACGCAGTATTTT. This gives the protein CSARIRPLTDTQYF.